This T cell receptor (beta chain) comes out of a study of blood T cell repertoires in COVID-19. Across the whole study: Some COVID-19 samples were acute and others convalescent; all came from the United States, Italy and Spain. In each case, the material was cDNA or gDNA derived from T cells, B-cell-depleted T cells, or PBMCs.

Original analysis: Quantification of nucleated cells was approximated via reference gene primer amplification. TCRdb's table, derived via immunoSEQ multiplex PCR, lists solely in-frame clones and lacks some. V, J and clone size were drawn from that table, and D and trimming were deduced from the DNA. The sample includes about 240,000 clones, roughly 86% seen only once; the top ten take approximately 7.2%. Germline CDR1 and CDR2: KGHSH and LQKENI. Trimming stripped 3 bases from V and 7 bases from J, with 12 bases between. This CDR3 is 13 amino acids long. Material for sequencing was peripheral blood. The clonotype was recovered from a woman aged 70-85 years with active or convalescent COVID-19. The rearrangement links TRBV18 to TRBJ1-1; D gene ambiguous. CDR3 loop: CASSPVAGDEAFF. CDR3 DNA sequence: TGTGCCAGCTCACCGGTAGCTGGCGATGAAGCTTTCTTT.